The source of this TCR beta chain is a study of blood T cells in healthy people across ages. Combining a sample-barcoded 5' primer with a J-beta primer mix, a second PCR ran for about 7 to 11 cycles. Paired-end reads containing CDR3 totaled no fewer than 2.5 million for each sample. Each CDR3 protein is one row after TCRdb ran MiXCR on the 5' RACE reads. The data show roughly 410,000 distinct CDR3 sequences, 50% to 60% seen once. Germline CDR1 reads SGHRS; CDR2 reads YFSETQ. Trimming pared 3 bases from V and 0 bases from J, leaving 13 bases between. The CDR3 loop spans 16 amino acids. Each of the donors had approximately 10 milliliters of peripheral blood drawn into EDTA-treated Vacutainer tubes.

The chain joins TRBV5-1 to TRBJ2-1, with D perhaps TRBD2 (7 bases). The receptor comes from a man aged 60 to 69 in good health. Material for sequencing was blood. The DNA of the CDR3 is TGCGCCAGCAGCTCGACGGGGGGCAACTCCTACAATGAGCAGTTCTTC. It is translated as CASSSTGGNSYNEQFF.